The rows below give T cell receptor beta chains drawn from one sample of a study of PD-1 blockade in classical Hodgkin lymphoma. Sequencing used immunoSEQ multiplex PCR; TCRdb keeps in-frame clones, though not all of them. Here the sample spans about 28,000 clones, approximately 87% being singletons. Sequenced here: peripheral blood mononuclear cells (PBMCs), sampled before the second cycle of nivolumab. The receptors originated from a human donor with classical Hodgkin lymphoma. Each CDR3 is given with its conserved first and last residue. The D gene is left open where the match is weak. Not every row has a clone size; where given, it reads once, few, many or a size class.

j_call d_call clone_size v_call cdr3_nt cdr3_aa
TRBJ2-1 TRBD1 once TRBV7-9 TGTGCCAGCAGCCCACCGAGGACAGGGGAAGTTCGCGAGCAGTTCTTC CASSPPRTGEVREQFF
TRBJ2-1 TRBD1 . TRBV5-1 TGCGCCAGCAGCTCGCCCGGGACAGCGGCTAATGAGCAGTTCTTC CASSSPGTAANEQFF
TRBJ1-5 . . TRBV21-1 TGTGCCAGCAGCAAAGCATTCGGTCAGCCCCAGCATTTT CASSKAFGQPQHF
TRBJ1-1 TRBD1 once TRBV28 TGTGCCAGCAGTTTATTCACCGGGACAGGGGACCGTGAAGCTTTCTTT CASSLFTGTGDREAFF
TRBJ1-1 TRBD1 . TRBV27 TGTGCCAGCAGTCCGGGACAGGGGACCACTGAAGCTTTCTTT CASSPGQGTTEAFF
TRBJ1-1 . . TRBV20-1 TGCAGTGCCGAAGAGAGCCCGGGTTTCTTT CSAEESPGFF
TRBJ1-1 . . TRBV11-2 TGTGCCAGCAGCCCCCTGCGGGGGAGGACTGAAGCTTTCTTT CASSPLRGRTEAFF
TRBJ1-2 . . TRBV5-1 TGCGCCAGCAGCTCCTCCGGGCCCACCCTGGGGTATGGCTACACCTTC CASSSSGPTLGYGYTF
TRBJ1-1 . once TRBV2 TGTGCTAGACGCGTCAGTGGCGGCACTGAAGCTTTCTTT CARRVSGGTEAFF
TRBJ1-1 TRBD1 . TRBV11-3 TGTGCCAGCAGCGCCGGACAGGGGCCTGAAGCTTTCTTT CASSAGQGPEAFF
TRBJ1-1 . . TRBV20-1 TGCAGTGCTAGCCGAACTGAATCTTTCTTT CSASRTESFF
TRBJ1-6 TRBD1 few TRBV6-1 TGTGCCAGCAGAGGACAGGACCATTCACCCCTCCACTTT CASRGQDHSPLHF
TRBJ1-3 . . TRBV25-1 TGTGCCAGCAGTGAATTAGGTGACTCTGGAAACACCATATATTTT CASSELGDSGNTIYF
TRBJ2-1 . . TRBV6-6 TGTGCCAGCAGTTACCACTATAATCCCTACAATGAGCAGTTCTTC CASSYHYNPYNEQFF
TRBJ2-2 TRBD1 . TRBV7-6 TGTGCCAGCAGCGAGAGGACAGGAACGAACACCGGGGAGCTGTTTTTT CASSERTGTNTGELFF
TRBJ1-6 . once TRBV18 TGTGCCAGCTCACCACACCGGGACCCACCCCTCCACTTT CASSPHRDPPLHF
TRBJ2-1 . . TRBV12-5 TGTGCTAGTGGTACGCTACGGGGCAAAAACAATGAGCAGTTCTTC CASGTLRGKNNEQFF
TRBJ2-1 . . TRBV29-1 TGCAGCGTTGTAAATCTAGGTAGTGAGCAGTTCTTC CSVVNLGSEQFF
TRBJ2-3 . . TRBV7-6 TGTGCCAGCAGCTTCAATCCCCCGACAGATACGCAGTATTTT CASSFNPPTDTQYF
TRBJ2-2 . once TRBV11-2 TGTGCCAGCAGCTTAGGCAGGGGAGGTGGCACCGGGGAGCTGTTTTTT CASSLGRGGGTGELFF
TRBJ1-4 TRBD1 . TRBV4-3 TGCGCCAGCAGCCAAGGGACAGGGCGGTTTGGAAAACTGTTTTTT CASSQGTGRFGKLFF
TRBJ1-4 . . TRBV7-9 TGTGCCAGCAGCTCCACACTAAGACAGATTAATGAAAAACTGTTTTTT CASSSTLRQINEKLFF
TRBJ1-5 TRBD1 . TRBV28 TGTGCCAGCAGCTTGACAGGGGAGGGCAATCAGCCCCAGCATTTT CASSLTGEGNQPQHF
TRBJ1-3 . . TRBV6-5 TGTGCCAGCAGTTACTCCCTCGGTAACACCATATATTTT CASSYSLGNTIYF
TRBJ2-7 . . TRBV21-1 TGTGCCAGCAGCCCCCGGACAGGGGATTACTACGAGCAGTACTTC CASSPRTGDYYEQYF
TRBJ1-2 . . TRBV18 TGTGCCAGCTCGGTTGATAACTATGGCTACACCTTC CASSVDNYGYTF
TRBJ1-4 TRBD1 . TRBV4-2 TGTGCCAGCAGCCAACTAACAGGGGGAGATGAAAAACTGTTTTTT CASSQLTGGDEKLFF
TRBJ1-5 TRBD1 . TRBV18 TGTGCCAGCTCCAGGGACAGGATTAGCAATCAGCCCCAGCATTTT CASSRDRISNQPQHF
TRBJ2-2 TRBD2 once TRBV2 TGTGCCAGCCTAGCGGGAGTTCTCACCGGGGAGCTGTTTTTT CASLAGVLTGELFF
TRBJ1-1 . . TRBV6-1 TGTGCCAGCAGTGAAGCGCTTCGGGGGGCGAACACTGAAGCTTTCTTT CASSEALRGANTEAFF
TRBJ1-1 . . TRBV10-3 TGTGCCATCGGTGGGCAGAGTAACACTGAAGCTTTCTTT CAIGGQSNTEAFF
TRBJ1-6 . . TRBV6-1 TGTGCCAGCAGTGAAGCCCCAGCAGGGCGTAATTCACCCCTCCACTTT CASSEAPAGRNSPLHF
TRBJ2-1 . . TRBV5-6 TGTGCCAGCAGCTTTAGTATTAGCGGCTACAATGAGCAGTTCTTC CASSFSISGYNEQFF
TRBJ1-3 . . TRBV7-8 TGTGCCAGCAGCTTAGATGGAGGCGGAAACACCATATATTTT CASSLDGGGNTIYF
TRBJ1-3 . . TRBV7-9 TGTGCCAGCAGCTTCCTCATGGGAAACACCATATATTTT CASSFLMGNTIYF
TRBJ2-3 TRBD2 once TRBV9 TGTGCCAGCAGCCTACGGGGGGGCGGAAGCACAGATACGCAGTATTTT CASSLRGGGSTDTQYF
TRBJ1-4 . few TRBV4-1 TGCGCCAGCAGCCGGGGGAAAACTAATGAAAAACTGTTTTTT CASSRGKTNEKLFF
TRBJ1-4 TRBD1 . TRBV6-1 TGTGCCACCGGATTACAGGGGCCTAATGAAAAACTGTTTTTT CATGLQGPNEKLFF
TRBJ2-1 . . TRBV4-1 TGCGCCAGCAGCCAATCTCAATCGGGGGACGATGAGCAGTTCTTC CASSQSQSGDDEQFF
TRBJ2-7 . once TRBV2 TGTGCCAGCAAGGTTGAGGGCCTTGCCGAGCAGTACTTC CASKVEGLAEQYF